The rows below give T cell receptor beta chains drawn from one sample of a study of CD8+ T cells in alopecia areata. The data were produced by immunoSEQ multiplex PCR, yet TCRdb's version contains in-frame clones alone and is incomplete. The table has some 170,000 clones, 58% seen once. Sequencing was performed on CD4+ T cells sorted from blood, taken at approximately week 56, from a patient treated with tofacitinib. These TCRs come from a human donor with alopecia areata. The CDR3 runs from the conserved cysteine through the conserved F or W.

v_gene: TRBV5-1
len: 12
CDR3aa: CASKGDSYEQYF

v_gene: TRBV29-1
len: 12
CDR3aa: CSVGRANTEAFF

v_gene: TRBV30
len: 15
CDR3aa: CAWSVLQGGRRSYTF

v_gene: TRBV19
len: 13
CDR3aa: CASSTGLHTEAFF

v_gene: TRBV10-3
len: 13
CDR3aa: CAISDPANSPLHF

v_gene: TRBV5-1
len: 13
CDR3aa: CASSLGSTDTQYF

v_gene: TRBV15
len: 12
CDR3aa: CATSRGLAAQYF

v_gene: TRBV29-1
len: 13
CDR3aa: CSGGDRVTDTQYF

v_gene: TRBV27
len: 16
CDR3aa: CASSPDRGSFGNTIYF

v_gene: TRBV29-1
len: 13
CDR3aa: CSVGLGGDQPQHF

v_gene: TRBV5-1
len: 14
CDR3aa: CASSAGTGVNEQYF

v_gene: TRBV29-1
len: 15
CDR3aa: CSVDSAGGLQYTQYF

v_gene: TRBV30
len: 18
CDR3aa: CAWSVFPQWESSYNEQFF

v_gene: TRBV30
len: 14
CDR3aa: CAWGPGRLNYGYTF

v_gene: TRBV10-3
len: 14
CDR3aa: CAISEQGNYNEQFF

v_gene: TRBV7-9
len: 15
CDR3aa: CASSLKVVTNYGYTF

v_gene: TRBV29-1
len: 14
CDR3aa: CSVVRDQGGDEQYF

v_gene: TRBV27
len: 15
CDR3aa: CASSSGTGGTYEQYF

v_gene: TRBV2
len: 13
CDR3aa: CASDKGLHNEQFF

v_gene: TRBV30
len: 12
CDR3aa: CAWTRGTDTQYF

v_gene: TRBV30
len: 13
CDR3aa: CAWQTQGNTEAFF

v_gene: TRBV5-1
len: 14
CDR3aa: CASGGQGSTGELFF

v_gene: TRBV9
len: 15
CDR3aa: CASSPLAGEPNEQFF

v_gene: TRBV30
len: 12
CDR3aa: CAWSRQHGGYTF

v_gene: TRBV5-6
len: 14
CDR3aa: CASSLNTVTYEQYF

v_gene: TRBV30
len: 15
CDR3aa: CAWSVSVQGNTEAFF

v_gene: TRBV27
len: 14
CDR3aa: CASSRTGLYYGYTF

v_gene: TRBV27
len: 13
CDR3aa: CASSYALGDEAFF

v_gene: TRBV30
len: 15
CDR3aa: CAWTPGQGPREKLFF

v_gene: TRBV5-1
len: 11
CDR3aa: CASKTQETQYF

v_gene: TRBV5-1
len: 13
CDR3aa: CASSKAGTYGYTF

v_gene: TRBV5-1
len: 16
CDR3aa: CASSGGQAPSTDTQYF

v_gene: TRBV30
len: 15
CDR3aa: CAWSVIQGITDTQYF

v_gene: TRBV5-6
len: 16
CDR3aa: CASSTRGRGAADTQYF

v_gene: TRBV15
len: 13
CDR3aa: CATKTGGGNEQFF

v_gene: TRBV29-1
len: 14
CDR3aa: CSVERWGLDTEAFF

v_gene: TRBV12-5
len: 17
CDR3aa: CASGPYRASGGLYEQFF

v_gene: TRBV29-1
len: 11
CDR3aa: CSVTGSETQYF

v_gene: TRBV20-1
len: 11
CDR3aa: CSASGPSPLHF

v_gene: TRBV6-5
len: 14
CDR3aa: CASSDGGKDSPLHF

v_gene: TRBV29-1
len: 21
CDR3aa: CSAGQLIPGQGMPSENTEAFF

v_gene: TRBV11-3
len: 15
CDR3aa: CASSPGGGSHNEQFF

v_gene: TRBV27
len: 15
CDR3aa: CASSPGQGRQETQYF

v_gene: TRBV2
len: 14
CDR3aa: CASSATGGGQPQHF

v_gene: TRBV5-6
len: 14
CDR3aa: CASSLGSSASPLHF

v_gene: TRBV5-1
len: 14
CDR3aa: CASSRDRSDTEAFF

v_gene: TRBV4-2
len: 15
CDR3aa: CASSHDTGNTGELFF

v_gene: TRBV21-1
len: 15
CDR3aa: CASSSRTGLVLEQYF

v_gene: TRBV11-3
len: 14
CDR3aa: CASSPQTNTGELFF

v_gene: TRBV5-1
len: 15
CDR3aa: CASTLSSGGNTEAFF

v_gene: TRBV25-1
len: 16
CDR3aa: CASSEHQGAHDSPLHF

v_gene: TRBV30
len: 12
CDR3aa: CAWSDVNSPLHF

v_gene: TRBV11-2
len: 16
CDR3aa: CASSYLRGRSGNTIYF

v_gene: TRBV15
len: 14
CDR3aa: CATSRGAGTDTQYF